These T cell receptor beta chains were read from a single sample in a study of blood T cell repertoires in COVID-19. The protocol was immunoSEQ multiplex PCR, while the TCRdb copy is restricted to in-frame clones and leaves out a portion. This table holds under 300,000 clones, just under 85% found once. What was sequenced was peripheral blood. These receptors all stem from a man between 50 and 59 years old with acute or convalescent COVID-19. CDR3s include the opening cysteine and the closing phenylalanine or tryptophan. Fields, in order: J gene, D gene, V gene, clone size, CDR3 protein, CDR3 DNA. D genes are given only for firm matches. Some rows have no size entry. The others give once, few or many, or a class for an expanded clone.

>TRBJ2-3|.|TRBV19|.
CASSPGSTDTQYF
TGTGCCAGTAGCCCGGGGAGCACAGATACGCAGTATTTT
>TRBJ2-5|.|TRBV18|.
CASSRSGQYQETQYF
TGTGCCAGCTCACGGTCAGGGCAGTACCAAGAGACCCAGTACTTC
>TRBJ1-2|TRBD1|TRBV5-4|.
CASSPLRDRGDGYTF
TGTGCCAGCAGCCCCTTGCGGGACAGGGGTGATGGCTACACCTTC
>TRBJ2-7|TRBD1|TRBV14|.
CASSQEGHDRAEQYF
TGTGCCAGCAGCCAAGAAGGCCACGACAGGGCCGAGCAGTACTTC
>TRBJ1-5|TRBD1|TRBV3-1/TRBV3-2|.
CASSFGQGGNQPQHF
TGTGCCAGCAGCTTCGGACAGGGGGGCAATCAGCCCCAGCATTTT
>TRBJ2-1|TRBD2|TRBV29-1|once
CSVPSGGAYNEQFF
TGCAGCGTCCCTAGCGGGGGAGCATACAATGAGCAGTTCTTC
>TRBJ1-1|.|TRBV27|.
CASSTHNTEAFF
TGTGCCAGCAGTACACATAATACTGAAGCTTTCTTT
>TRBJ1-5|TRBD1|TRBV7-2|.
CASSRETQGGGNQPQHF
TGTGCCAGCAGCCGCGAAACACAGGGGGGGGGCAATCAGCCCCAGCATTTT
>TRBJ1-2|.|TRBV30|.
CAWSVPAQSNYGYTF
TGTGCCTGGAGTGTACCAGCACAGAGTAACTATGGCTACACCTTC
>TRBJ2-1|TRBD2|TRBV6-5|.
CASSIGLAAYNEQFF
TGTGCCAGCAGTATCGGACTAGCGGCCTACAATGAGCAGTTCTTC
>TRBJ2-7|TRBD1|TRBV27|.
CASRLRDRETYEQYF
TGTGCCAGCAGACTCCGGGACAGGGAGACCTACGAGCAGTACTTC
>TRBJ1-2|TRBD1|TRBV7-3|.
CASSPETGNYGYTF
TGTGCCAGCAGCCCGGAGACAGGGAACTATGGCTACACCTTC
>TRBJ2-1|.|TRBV13|.
CASSLVGSSYNEQFF
TGTGCCAGCAGCTTAGTCGGGAGCTCCTACAATGAGCAGTTCTTC
>TRBJ1-5|TRBD1|TRBV3-1/TRBV3-2|.
CASSPQGGSQPQHF
TGTGCCAGCAGCCCGCAGGGGGGAAGTCAGCCCCAGCATTTT
>TRBJ1-2|.|TRBV2|.
CASSARGNYGYTF
TGTGCCAGCAGTGCAAGGGGGAACTATGGCTACACCTTC
>TRBJ1-3|TRBD1|TRBV3-1/TRBV3-2|.
CASSPDRGGNTIYF
TGTGCCAGCAGCCCAGACAGGGGAGGAAACACCATATATTTT
>TRBJ2-1|TRBD2|TRBV5-1|.
CASSLRLAGGFNEQFF
TGCGCCAGCAGCTTGAGACTAGCGGGAGGGTTCAATGAGCAGTTCTTC
>TRBJ1-2|.|TRBV6-5|.
CASSYSSVYGYTF
TGTGCCAGCAGTTACTCGAGCGTCTATGGCTACACCTTC
>TRBJ2-7|TRBD1|TRBV12-5|.
CASGLDAGTGITYEQYF
TGTGCTAGTGGTTTGGATGCCGGGACAGGGATTACCTACGAGCAGTACTTC
>TRBJ2-5|.|TRBV4-1|.
CASSQVGSVPETQYF
TGCGCCAGCAGCCAAGTTGGCAGTGTGCCAGAGACCCAGTACTTC
>TRBJ2-7|TRBD1|TRBV7-9|.
CASSSWGQGALEQYF
TGTGCCAGCAGCTCCTGGGGACAGGGGGCGCTTGAGCAGTACTTC
>TRBJ1-6|.|TRBV3-1/TRBV3-2|.
CASSQVEGNSPLHF
TGTGCCAGCAGCCAAGTGGAGGGGAATTCACCCCTCCACTTT
>TRBJ1-1|.|TRBV28|.
CASSPPTVNTEAFF
TGTGCCAGCAGTCCTCCGACAGTGAACACTGAAGCTTTCTTT
>TRBJ2-7|TRBD2|TRBV3-1/TRBV3-2|.
CASSPTSGRALFEQYF
TGTGCCAGCAGCCCGACTAGCGGGAGGGCTCTTTTCGAGCAGTACTTC
>TRBJ1-1|.|TRBV7-9|.
CASSRGRNTEAFF
TGTGCCAGCAGCAGAGGGAGGAACACTGAAGCTTTCTTT
>TRBJ2-1|.|TRBV28|.
CASSSITASSYNEQFF
TGTGCCAGCAGCTCTATAACGGCTAGCTCCTACAATGAGCAGTTCTTC
>TRBJ2-7|TRBD1|TRBV5-1|.
CASSVVQGASYEQYF
TGCGCCAGCAGTGTGGTACAGGGGGCCTCCTACGAGCAGTACTTC
>TRBJ1-2|.|TRBV9|.
CASSVGPGHGYTF
TGTGCCAGCAGCGTAGGGCCAGGGCATGGCTACACCTTC
>TRBJ2-3|.|TRBV5-6|once
CASSAGIPSTDTQYF
TGTGCCAGCAGCGCCGGGATCCCTAGCACAGATACGCAGTATTTT
>TRBJ1-6|TRBD1|TRBV10-3|.
CAISEAGQGTYNSPLHF
TGTGCCATCAGTGAGGCGGGACAGGGCACCTATAATTCACCCCTCCACTTT
>TRBJ2-1|.|TRBV11-2|.
CASSPSGLGGIRNEQFF
TGTGCCAGCAGCCCCAGCGGGCTCGGGGGTATTCGCAATGAGCAGTTCTTC
>TRBJ2-1|.|TRBV29-1|.
CSVEMRSDHNEQFF
TGCAGCGTTGAAATGAGAAGCGACCACAATGAGCAGTTCTTC
>TRBJ2-5|.|TRBV9|.
CASSLGGVQETQYF
TGTGCCAGCAGCCTAGGGGGAGTTCAAGAGACCCAGTACTTC
>TRBJ2-1|TRBD2|TRBV10-2|.
CASNRLAGGEQFF
TGCGCCAGCAACCGACTAGCGGGTGGTGAGCAGTTCTTC
>TRBJ1-2|.|TRBV6-5|few
CASSYTPQGRLGGYTF
TGTGCCAGCAGTTACACCCCTCAGGGGCGACTTGGAGGCTACACCTTC
>TRBJ2-1|.|TRBV7-7|.
CASSLSAGAYNEQFF
TGTGCTAGCAGCTTATCGGCTGGAGCGTACAATGAGCAGTTCTTC
>TRBJ1-2|.|TRBV6-5|few
CASRESGGRGGYTF
TGTGCCAGCAGGGAGAGCGGGGGGCGCGGTGGCTACACCTTC
>TRBJ1-1|.|TRBV29-1|.
CSVKKETYTEAFF
TGCAGCGTGAAGAAGGAGACGTACACTGAAGCTTTCTTT
>TRBJ2-3|TRBD2|TRBV11-3|.
CASSLGRTSGSSRTDTQYF
TGTGCCAGCAGCTTGGGGAGGACTAGCGGGAGTTCCCGAACAGATACGCAGTATTTT
>TRBJ1-1|.|TRBV13|once
CASSLGRAATRGAMNTEAFF
TGTGCCAGCAGCTTAGGCCGCGCAGCGACCCGAGGAGCCATGAACACTGAAGCTTTCTTT
>TRBJ2-3|.|TRBV5-4|.
CASSLEQGVTDTQYF
TGTGCCAGCAGCTTGGAACAGGGAGTAACAGATACGCAGTATTTT
>TRBJ2-7|TRBD1|TRBV11-3|.
CASSFTRTGTYEQYF
TGTGCCAGCAGCTTCACCAGGACAGGGACCTACGAGCAGTACTTC
>TRBJ2-1|TRBD1|TRBV28|.
CASTSTGTGGGGEQFF
TGTGCCAGCACTTCTACAGGGACAGGGGGCGGGGGTGAGCAGTTCTTC
>TRBJ1-5|.|TRBV19|few
CASMPEVLGQPQHF
TGTGCCAGTATGCCCGAGGTATTGGGTCAGCCCCAGCATTTT
>TRBJ1-6|.|TRBV4-1|few
CASSQVWPTPDNSPLHF
TGCGCCAGCAGCCAAGTATGGCCGACACCAGATAATTCACCCCTCCACTTT
>TRBJ2-7|TRBD2|TRBV28|.
CASSGTSGSEQYF
TGTGCCAGCTCCGGGACTAGCGGGAGCGAGCAGTACTTC
>TRBJ1-5|TRBD1|TRBV6-6|.
CASSPQGMQPQHF
TGTGCCAGCAGTCCACAGGGGATGCAGCCCCAGCATTTT